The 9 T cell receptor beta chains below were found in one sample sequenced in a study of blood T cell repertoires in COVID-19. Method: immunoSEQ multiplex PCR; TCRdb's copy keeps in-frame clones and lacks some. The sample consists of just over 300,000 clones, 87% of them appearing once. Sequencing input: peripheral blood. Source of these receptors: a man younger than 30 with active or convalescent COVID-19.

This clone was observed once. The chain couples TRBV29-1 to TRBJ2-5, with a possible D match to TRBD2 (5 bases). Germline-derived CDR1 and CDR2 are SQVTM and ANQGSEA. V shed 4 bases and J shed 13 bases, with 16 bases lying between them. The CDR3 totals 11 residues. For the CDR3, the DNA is TGCAGCGTTGTAGTAGGGCCGACTATGTACTTC. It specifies CSVVVGPTMYF.

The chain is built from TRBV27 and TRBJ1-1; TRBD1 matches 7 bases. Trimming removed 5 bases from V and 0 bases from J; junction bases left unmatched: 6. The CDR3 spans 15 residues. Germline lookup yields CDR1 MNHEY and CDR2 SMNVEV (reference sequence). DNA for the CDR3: TGTGCCAGCAGTACAACACAGGGGATGAACACTGAAGCTTTCTTT. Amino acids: CASSTTQGMNTEAFF.

Written as DNA, the CDR3 is TGTGCCAGTAGTATAGGAGTAAGCAATCAGCCCCAGCATTTT. Residues: CASSIGVSNQPQHF. This rearrangement joins TRBV19 to TRBJ1-5, with no clear D. The germline V gene encodes CDR1 LNHDA and CDR2 SQIVND (reference sequence). The CDR3 length is 14 residues. The V gene lost 1 base and the J gene lost 1 base, with 5 bases spanning the gap.

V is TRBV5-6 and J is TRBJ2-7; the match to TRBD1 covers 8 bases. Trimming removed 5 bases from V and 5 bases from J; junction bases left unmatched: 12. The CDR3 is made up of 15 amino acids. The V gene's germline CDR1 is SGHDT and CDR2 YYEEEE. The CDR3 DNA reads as TGTGCCAGCAGGTTAAAGGTAGACAGGGGCAACGAGCAGTACTTC. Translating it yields CASRLKVDRGNEQYF.

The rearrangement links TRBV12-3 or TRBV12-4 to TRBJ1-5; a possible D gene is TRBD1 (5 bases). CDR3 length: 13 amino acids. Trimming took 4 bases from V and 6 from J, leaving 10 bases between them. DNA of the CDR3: TGTGCCAGCAGTTCCTCGGGGGTTCAGCCCCAGCATTTT. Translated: CASSSSGVQPQHF.

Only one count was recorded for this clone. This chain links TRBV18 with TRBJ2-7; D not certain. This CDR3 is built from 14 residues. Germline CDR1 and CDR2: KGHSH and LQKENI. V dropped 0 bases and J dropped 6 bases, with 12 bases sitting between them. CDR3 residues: CASSPPGHTSEQYF. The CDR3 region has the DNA TGTGCCAGCTCACCACCGGGCCATACCTCCGAGCAGTACTTC. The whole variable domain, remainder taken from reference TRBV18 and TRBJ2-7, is NAGVMQNPRHLVRRRGQEARLRCSPMKGHSHVYWYRQLPEEGLKFMVYLQKENIIDESGMPKERFSAEFPKEGPSILRIQQVVRGDSAAYFCASSPPGHTSEQYFGPGTRLTVT.

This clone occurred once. The DNA of the CDR3 is TGTGCCAGCAGCTTAGGACTAGCGGGCACCGGGGAGCTGTTTTTT. Protein sequence: CASSLGLAGTGELFF. The chain employs TRBV7-2 and TRBJ2-2; 10 positions agree with TRBD2. This CDR3 comprises 15 residues. V was clipped by 1 base and J by 4 bases; unmatched bases: 0. CDR1 is SGHTA, CDR2 FQGNSA, per germline.

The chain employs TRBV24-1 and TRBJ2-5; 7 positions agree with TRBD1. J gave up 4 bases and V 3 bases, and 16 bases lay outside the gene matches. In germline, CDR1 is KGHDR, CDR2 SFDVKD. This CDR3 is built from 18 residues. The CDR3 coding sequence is TGTGCCACCAGTGATCCTACCCCGGGACAGTCCCATCCAGAGACCCAGTACTTC. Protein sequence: CATSDPTPGQSHPETQYF.

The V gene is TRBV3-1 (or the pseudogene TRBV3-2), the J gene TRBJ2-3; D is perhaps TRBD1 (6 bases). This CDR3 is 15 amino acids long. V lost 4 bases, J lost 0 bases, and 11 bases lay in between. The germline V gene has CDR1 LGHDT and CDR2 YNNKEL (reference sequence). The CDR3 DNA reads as TGTGCCAGCAGCCGGACCAGGGGTAGCACAGATACGCAGTATTTT. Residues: CASSRTRGSTDTQYF.